The 15 T cell receptor beta chains listed next were all sequenced from one sample in a study of blood T cell repertoires in COVID-19. Sequenced by immunoSEQ multiplex PCR; TCRdb stores in-frame clones only, minus some. The sample consists of a few hundred thousand clones, around 86% of them appearing once. The material sequenced was peripheral blood. Receptor source: a human donor in a cohort sampled during active COVID-19.

This chain links TRBV11-2 with TRBJ2-5; TRBD2 is a possible D gene (6 bases). Germline CDR1 SGHAT, CDR2 FQNNGV. V lost 3 bases to trimming and J lost 3 bases, with 14 bases between them. The length of the CDR3 is 15 residues. CDR3 DNA sequence: TGTGCCAGCAGCTTGGGGGACTTATACAAAGAGACCCAGTACTTC. Its protein product is CASSLGDLYKETQYF.

This clone was counted between two and nine times. This sequence joins TRBV6-5 and TRBJ1-2; a possible D gene is TRBD1 (5 bases). Trimming took off 4 bases at V and 6 bases at J, with 15 bases between the two ends. CDR3 size: 14 residues. CDR1 and CDR2 (germline): MNHEY, SVGAGI. The CDR3: CASSSAGSIHGYTF. The CDR3, as DNA: TGTGCCAGCAGTTCCGCAGGGTCTATTCATGGCTACACCTTC.

This chain connects TRBV28 to TRBJ2-7; TRBD1 agrees at 9 bases. Unmatched junction bases numbered 8, after V lost 11 bases and J lost 6 bases. This CDR3 is 12 amino acids long. Germline CDR1 is MDHEN and CDR2 is SYDVKM. In DNA form, the CDR3 reads TGTGCCGCCGGACAGGGGCTCTCCGAGCAGTACTTC. Translation: CAAGQGLSEQYF.

The chain couples TRBV7-3 to TRBJ2-7, with a tentative D call TRBD1 (6 bases). Trimming pared 4 bases from V and 0 bases from J, leaving 13 bases between. The CDR3 covers 15 residues. The germline V gene has CDR1 SGHTA and CDR2 FQGTGA. The CDR3: CASSSEGGSSYEQYF. The DNA for the CDR3 is TGTGCCAGCAGCTCCGAAGGGGGAAGCTCCTACGAGCAGTACTTC.

This sequence joins TRBV5-6 and TRBJ2-2; TRBD1 might be the D (5 bases). Germline V gene lookup returns CDR1 SGHDT and CDR2 YYEEEE. The CDR3 runs 16 residues. Trimming shortened V by 0 bases and J by 7 bases, and 16 bases separated the two germline ends. This CDR3 is CASSLGGSGRGGELFF. CDR3 bases: TGTGCCAGCAGCTTGGGGGGCTCCGGGCGTGGCGGGGAGCTGTTTTTT.

This chain uses TRBV5-1 with TRBJ2-5; TRBD1 matches at 9 bases. In germline, CDR1 is SGHRS, CDR2 YFSETQ. The trim removed 3 bases at V and 2 bases at J, leaving 8 bases unmatched. The CDR3 is 16 amino acids. The CDR3 nucleotides read TGCGCCAGCAGCTCCCTACAGGGGGCTGGTCAAGAGACCCAGTACTTC. This encodes CASSSLQGAGQETQYF.

The chain recombines TRBV6-6 with TRBJ2-1; D is unresolved. CDR1 is MNHNY and CDR2 is SVGAGI in the germline V gene (reference sequence). The CDR3 consists of 13 residues. V lost 7 bases to trimming and J lost 0 bases, with 7 bases between them. The CDR3 DNA follows: TGTGCCAGCAAGCGTAGCTCCTACAATGAGCAGTTCTTC. As protein: CASKRSSYNEQFF.

The chain employs TRBV29-1 and TRBJ2-7; D not resolved. This CDR3 has 13 amino acids. Germline CDR1 is SQVTM and CDR2 is ANQGSEA. Trimming removed 6 bases at V and 2 bases at J, with 14 bases between. The CDR3 here is CSVLGDTTYEQYF. CDR3 coding DNA: TGCAGCGTGTTAGGCGACACCACCTACGAGCAGTACTTC.

This clone was seen a single time. Written as DNA, the CDR3 is TGTGCCAGCTCCCGGGTCCCCCCTAGGGGAACTAATGAAAAACTGTTTTTT. It is translated as CASSRVPPRGTNEKLFF. The chain couples TRBV27 to TRBJ1-4; the D gene is possibly TRBD1 (5 bases). Looked up from germline, CDR1 is MNHEY and CDR2 is SMNVEV (reference sequence). The CDR3 is 17 residues long. V lost 8 bases to trimming and J lost 1 base, with 20 bases between them.

J is TRBJ1-1 and V is TRBV7-9, with D tentatively TRBD1 (5 bases). The V gene's germline CDR1 is SEHNR and CDR2 FQNEAQ (reference sequence). CDR3 length equals 13 residues. V was cut by 5 bases and J by 6 bases, with 13 bases left in between. The CDR3 sequence is CASSPNQGSEAFF. The CDR3 nucleotides read TGTGCCAGCAGCCCTAATCAGGGCTCTGAAGCTTTCTTT.

This rearrangement joins TRBV6-5 to TRBJ1-1; 7 positions agree with TRBD1. Germline V lookup: CDR1 MNHEY, CDR2 SVGAGI. The CDR3 runs to 13 residues. The V gene end was trimmed by 4 bases and the J gene end by 7 bases; junction bases not matched to a gene: 6. Written as DNA, the CDR3 is TGTGCCAGCAGTTGGACAGGCGAAGGTGAAGCTTTCTTT. Translating it yields CASSWTGEGEAFF.

Points on this clone: The same CDR3 arises from other DNA sequences in this sample as well. This chain links TRBV7-6 with TRBJ2-7, with D unclear. V gave up 1 base and J gave up 2 bases, with 6 bases separating them. CDR1 and CDR2 (germline): SGHVS, FNYEAQ. The CDR3 contains 13 residues. CDR3 region: CASSLELAYEQYF. For the CDR3, the DNA is TGTGCCAGCAGCTTAGAACTCGCCTACGAGCAGTACTTC.

The chain links TRBV5-5 to TRBJ1-3; D gene unclear. There are 16 residues in the CDR3. The V gene's germline CDR1 is SGHKS and CDR2 YYEKEE (reference sequence). Trimming took 0 bases from V and 0 from J, leaving 10 bases between them. CDR3 protein: CASSLAPENSGNTIYF. The CDR3 DNA sequence: TGTGCCAGCAGCTTGGCACCGGAGAACTCTGGAAACACCATATATTTT.

The V and J genes are TRBV6-5 and TRBJ1-2; D call uncertain. CDR1 is MNHEY and CDR2 is SVGAGI in the germline V gene. V shed 0 bases and J shed 8 bases, with 10 bases lying between them. This CDR3 has 13 residues. The CDR3 loop is CASSYSSTGGYTF. For the CDR3, the DNA is TGTGCCAGCAGTTACTCGAGTACGGGGGGCTACACCTTC.

Only a few counts were recorded for this clone. The J gene is TRBJ2-4, the V gene TRBV9, with 9 bases that match TRBD1. Germline V gene lookup returns CDR1 SGDLS and CDR2 YYNGEE. CDR3 length equals 17 residues. V lost 0 bases, J lost 5 bases, and 9 bases stayed unmatched. In nucleotides, the CDR3 is TGTGCCAGCAGCGTAGCAGGCAGTTGGACAGGGGAAAACATTCAGTACTTC. As protein: CASSVAGSWTGENIQYF.